The clone carrying this T cell receptor beta chain occurred a few times. As yet, its antigen is unknown. Following RNA extraction, reverse transcription yielded cDNA that acted as the sequencing template. Profiling relied on immunoSEQ multiplex PCR, and the TCRdb table lists in-frame clones only, not all of them. The sample consists of roughly 150,000 clones, 87% of them appearing once. The CDR3 contains 15 residues. The junction had 4 bases not matched to a gene; V was cut back by 2 bases and J by 3 bases. Germline V gene data show CDR1 as MNHNY and CDR2 as SVGAGI (reference sequence). This record comes from a study of CD8+ T cells in alopecia areata. Whole-study context: Patients received oral tofacitinib, 5 to 10 mg twice daily, for moderate-to-severe alopecia areata. The protocol delivered tofacitinib for 6 to 18 months, then withdrew it for 6 months.

Findings and caveats of the study: Possibly because of HLA-related factors, TCR sharing was less clear across patients than in mice. Especially in alopecia totalis/universalis, lesional scalp showed greater clonality than normal scalp did.

The clonotype was recovered from a human donor with alopecia areata. The chain is built from TRBV6-6 and TRBJ2-7; TRBD2 matches 10 bases. Material: CD8+ T cells sorted from blood, obtained at week 0. The CDR3 DNA reads as TGTGCCAGCAGTTACGAGACTAGCGGGCTCTACGAGCAGTACTTC. Its protein product is CASSYETSGLYEQYF.